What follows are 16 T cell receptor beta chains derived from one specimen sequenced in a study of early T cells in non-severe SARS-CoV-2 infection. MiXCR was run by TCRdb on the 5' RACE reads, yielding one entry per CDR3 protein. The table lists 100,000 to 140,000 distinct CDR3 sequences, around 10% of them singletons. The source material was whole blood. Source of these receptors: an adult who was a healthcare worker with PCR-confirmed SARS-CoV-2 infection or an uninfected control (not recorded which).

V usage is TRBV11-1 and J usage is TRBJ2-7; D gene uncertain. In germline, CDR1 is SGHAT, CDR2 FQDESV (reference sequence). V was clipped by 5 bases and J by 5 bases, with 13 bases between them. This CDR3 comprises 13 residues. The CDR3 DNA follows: TGTGCCAGCAGCCCTGCCCCCTGGAACGAGCAGTACTTC. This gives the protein CASSPAPWNEQYF. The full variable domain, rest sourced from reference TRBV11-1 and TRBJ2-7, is EAEVAQSPRYKITEKSQAVAFWCDPISGHATLYWYRQILGQGPELLVQFQDESVVDDSQLPKDRFSAERLKGVDSTLKIQPAELGDSAMYLCASSPAPWNEQYFGPGTRLTVT.

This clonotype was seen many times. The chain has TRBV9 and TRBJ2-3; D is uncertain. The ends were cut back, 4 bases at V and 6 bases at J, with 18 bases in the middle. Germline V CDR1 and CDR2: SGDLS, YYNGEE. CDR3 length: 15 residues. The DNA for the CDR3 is TGTGCCAGCAGCCTAGGTCAGATGTTCGCTGATACGCAGTATTTT. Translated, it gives CASSLGQMFADTQYF.

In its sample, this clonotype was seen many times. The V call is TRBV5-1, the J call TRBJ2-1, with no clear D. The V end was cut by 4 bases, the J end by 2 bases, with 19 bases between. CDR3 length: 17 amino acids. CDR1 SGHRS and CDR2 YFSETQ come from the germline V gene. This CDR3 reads CASSPAESLVPYNEQFF. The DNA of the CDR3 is TGCGCCAGCAGCCCGGCCGAATCCTTAGTCCCCTACAATGAGCAGTTCTTC.

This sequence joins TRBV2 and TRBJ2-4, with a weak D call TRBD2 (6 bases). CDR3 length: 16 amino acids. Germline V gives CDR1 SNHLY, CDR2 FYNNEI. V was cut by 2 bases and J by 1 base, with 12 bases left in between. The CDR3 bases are TGTGCCAGCAGTGAATCGGGGGAGTGGGCCAAAAACATTCAGTACTTC. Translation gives CASSESGEWAKNIQYF.

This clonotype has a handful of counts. The CDR3 coding sequence is TGTGCCAGCAGCGAACGTAGTGGGCAGGCCTTTGAAGCTTTCTTT. Residues: CASSERSGQAFEAFF. V is TRBV7-2 and J is TRBJ1-1; unclear D gene. The CDR3 consists of 15 residues. Germline CDR1 and CDR2: SGHTA and FQGNSA. Trimming removed 5 bases at V and 7 bases at J, with 20 bases between.

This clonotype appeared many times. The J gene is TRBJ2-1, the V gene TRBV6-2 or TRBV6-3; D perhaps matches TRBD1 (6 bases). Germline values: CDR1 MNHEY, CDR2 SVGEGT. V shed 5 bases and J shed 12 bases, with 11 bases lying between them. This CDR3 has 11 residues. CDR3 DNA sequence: TGTGCCAGCAGTGTCCTAGGGGGGCAGTTCTTC. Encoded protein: CASSVLGGQFF.

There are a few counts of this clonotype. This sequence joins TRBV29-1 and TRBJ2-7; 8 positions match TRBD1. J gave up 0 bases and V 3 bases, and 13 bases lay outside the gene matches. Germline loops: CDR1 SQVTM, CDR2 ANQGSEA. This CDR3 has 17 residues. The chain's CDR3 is CSVEGTGVQGSSYEQYF. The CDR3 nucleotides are TGCAGCGTTGAGGGGACAGGAGTTCAGGGGAGCTCCTACGAGCAGTACTTC.

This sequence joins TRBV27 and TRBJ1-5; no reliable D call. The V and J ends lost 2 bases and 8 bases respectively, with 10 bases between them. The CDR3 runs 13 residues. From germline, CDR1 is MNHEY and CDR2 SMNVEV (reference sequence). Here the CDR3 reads CASSLTEREPQHF. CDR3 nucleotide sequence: TGTGCCAGCAGTTTAACGGAACGGGAGCCCCAGCATTTT.

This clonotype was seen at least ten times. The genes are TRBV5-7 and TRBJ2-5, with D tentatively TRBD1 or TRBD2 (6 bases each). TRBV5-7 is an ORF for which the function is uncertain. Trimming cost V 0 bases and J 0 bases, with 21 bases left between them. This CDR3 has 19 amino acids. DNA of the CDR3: TGTGCCAGCAGCTTGGGTCCCCGTGGGGGGCTCCCTCACCAAGAGACCCAGTACTTC. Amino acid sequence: CASSLGPRGGLPHQETQYF.

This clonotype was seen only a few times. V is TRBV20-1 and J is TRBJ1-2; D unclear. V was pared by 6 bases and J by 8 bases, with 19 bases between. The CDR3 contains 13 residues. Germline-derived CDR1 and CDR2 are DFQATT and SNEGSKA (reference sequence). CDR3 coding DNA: TGCAGTGCCAGAAGGGAGGAGCCCGCAGGCTACACCTTC. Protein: CSARREEPAGYTF.

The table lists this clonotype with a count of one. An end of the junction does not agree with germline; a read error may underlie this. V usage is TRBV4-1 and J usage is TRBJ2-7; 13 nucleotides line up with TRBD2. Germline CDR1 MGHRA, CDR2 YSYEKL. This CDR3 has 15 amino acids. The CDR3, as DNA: TGCGCCAGCAGCCAAGGCGGACTAGCGGGAGCCGAGCGGTACTTC. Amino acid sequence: CASSQGGLAGAERYF.

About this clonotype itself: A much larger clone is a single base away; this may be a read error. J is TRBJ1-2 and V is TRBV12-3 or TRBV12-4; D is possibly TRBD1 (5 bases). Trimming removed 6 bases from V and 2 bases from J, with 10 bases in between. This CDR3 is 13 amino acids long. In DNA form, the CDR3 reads TGTGCCAGCAGCCATCAGGGAAACTATGGCTACACCTTC. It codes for CASSHQGNYGYTF.

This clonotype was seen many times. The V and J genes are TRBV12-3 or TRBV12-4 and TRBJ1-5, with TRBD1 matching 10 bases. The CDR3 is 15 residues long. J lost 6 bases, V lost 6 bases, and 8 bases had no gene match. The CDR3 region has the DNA TGTGCCAGCAGCGGGACAGGGGCGAGAAGTCAGCCCCAGCATTTT. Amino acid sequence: CASSGTGARSQPQHF.

The CDR3, as DNA: TGTGCCACCCAGCCCGAGAATCAGCCCCAGCATTTT. Its translation: CATQPENQPQHF. The chain has TRBV10-3 and TRBJ1-5; the D is unclear. V was clipped by 10 bases and J by 4 bases, with 11 bases between them. CDR1 and CDR2 from the germline V gene are ENHRY and SYGVKD. This CDR3 has 12 residues.

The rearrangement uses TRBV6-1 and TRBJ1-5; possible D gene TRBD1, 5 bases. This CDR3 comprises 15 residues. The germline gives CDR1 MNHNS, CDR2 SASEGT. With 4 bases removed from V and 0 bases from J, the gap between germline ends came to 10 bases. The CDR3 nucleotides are TGTGCCAGCAGTGTTAGACAGATTAGCAATCAGCCCCAGCATTTT. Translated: CASSVRQISNQPQHF.

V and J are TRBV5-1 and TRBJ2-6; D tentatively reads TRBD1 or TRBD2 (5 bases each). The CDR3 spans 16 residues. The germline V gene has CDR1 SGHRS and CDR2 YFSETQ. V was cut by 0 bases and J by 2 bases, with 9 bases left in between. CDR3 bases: TGCGCCAGCAGCTTGGCCGGGACCACTGGGGCCAACGTCCTGACTTTC. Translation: CASSLAGTTGANVLTF.